Presented here are 30 T cell receptor beta chains from one specimen sequenced in a study of graft-versus-host responses after intestinal transplantation. Generated by immunoSEQ multiplex PCR, the TCRdb table keeps only in-frame clones and is missing some. Among 100,000 or so clones listed, approximately 92% were seen once. These receptors are not linked to any known antigen. Sequencing was performed on unstimulated CD8+ T cells sorted from spleen or lymph node cells, taken before transplant. The receptors originated from a human donor who was the organ donor for an intestinal transplant.

The sample holds a few counts of this clone. The rearrangement uses TRBV27 and TRBJ2-7, with a tentative D call TRBD2 (5 bases). The CDR3 loop spans 14 amino acids. Germline V gene sequence: CDR1 MNHEY, CDR2 SMNVEV (reference sequence). Trimming stripped 5 bases from V and 3 bases from J, with 14 bases between. The CDR3 is CASSPRTENYEQYF. In nucleotides, the CDR3 is TGTGCCAGCAGTCCTAGGACTGAGAACTACGAGCAGTACTTC.

The chain links TRBV7-9 to TRBJ2-4; D is ambiguous. Germline V gene sequence: CDR1 SEHNR, CDR2 FQNEAQ (reference sequence). The CDR3 spans 14 residues. V was shortened by 4 bases and J by 3 bases, with 10 bases between the two germline ends. The CDR3 is CASSSDLGKNIQYF. In DNA form, the CDR3 reads TGTGCCAGCAGCTCAGATCTTGGCAAAAACATTCAGTACTTC. Based on the CDR3 plus reference TRBV7-9 and TRBJ2-4, the full variable domain is DTGVSQNPRHKITKRGQNVTFRCDPISEHNRLYWYRQTLGQGPEFLTYFQNEAQLEKSRLLSDRFSAERPKGSFSTLEIQRTEQGDSAMYLCASSSDLGKNIQYFGAGTRLSVL.

The J gene is TRBJ2-1, the V gene TRBV21-1; whether TRBD2, the table's D call, matches the DNA was not checked. TRBV21-1 is flagged as a pseudogene. This CDR3 is built from 15 residues. For the CDR3, the DNA is TGTGCCAGCCGTCTTCCGGGGAAAGTCTACAATGAGCAGTTCTTC. It is translated as CASRLPGKVYNEQFF.

This chain links TRBV6-5 with TRBJ2-7, with TRBD1 matching 8 bases. The CDR3 totals 16 residues. V shed 4 bases and J 3 bases; nucleotides not matched to a gene: 11. The V gene's germline CDR1 is MNHEY and CDR2 SVGAGI. The CDR3 here is CASSSQGDRTNYEQYF. The CDR3 nucleotides read TGTGCCAGCAGTTCCCAAGGGGACAGGACGAACTACGAGCAGTACTTC.

This chain links TRBV4-1 with TRBJ2-5; TRBD1 matches 7 bases. The CDR3 consists of 15 residues. The germline V gene encodes CDR1 MGHRA and CDR2 YSYEKL. J gave up 4 bases and V 2 bases, and 7 bases lay outside the gene matches. This CDR3 reads CASSQPQGNAETQYF. The CDR3 DNA follows: TGCGCCAGCAGCCAACCACAGGGGAATGCAGAGACCCAGTACTTC.

This clone came up once. The chain uses TRBV27 and TRBJ2-7; weak D call: TRBD2 (5 bases). Germline loops: CDR1 MNHEY, CDR2 SMNVEV (reference sequence). The ends were cut back, 5 bases at V and 7 bases at J, with 18 bases in the middle. The CDR3 has 14 amino acids. The CDR3 region is CASSTHPAPGEQYF. CDR3 sequence (DNA): TGTGCCAGCAGTACCCACCCGGCCCCGGGGGAGCAGTACTTC.

The V gene is TRBV10-3, the J gene TRBJ1-6; maybe TRBD1 (5 bases). This CDR3 contains 14 residues. Trimming took 8 bases from V and 6 from J, leaving 14 bases between them. The germline V gene encodes CDR1 ENHRY and CDR2 SYGVKD. The CDR3 DNA reads as TGTGCCATCCCCGACAGCACATTTAATTCACCCCTCCACTTT. Translation gives CAIPDSTFNSPLHF.

This clone has just one count. The rearrangement joins TRBV15 to TRBJ2-6, with D possibly matching TRBD1 (5 bases). The CDR3 runs 20 residues. Germline V gene data show CDR1 as LNHNV and CDR2 as YYDKDF (reference sequence). Trimming removed 1 base from V and 0 bases from J, with 19 bases in between. CDR3 sequence (DNA): TGTGCCACCAGCAGAGCCCCCTTTACTCTTAGGGGCTCTGGGGCCAACGTCCTGACTTTC. It encodes CATSRAPFTLRGSGANVLTF.

The chain employs TRBV6-5 and TRBJ1-2; 9 nucleotides align to TRBD1. The germline CDR1 and CDR2 sequences are MNHEY and SVGAGI. The CDR3 loop spans 13 amino acids. Trimming removed 6 bases from V and 7 bases from J; junction bases left unmatched: 6. The CDR3 protein is CASRVQGASGYTF. In DNA, the CDR3 is TGTGCCAGCAGAGTACAGGGGGCTAGTGGCTACACCTTC.

This chain joins TRBV27 and TRBJ2-7, with a weak D call TRBD2 (6 bases). The CDR3 length is 13 residues. The germline CDR1 and CDR2 sequences are MNHEY and SMNVEV (reference sequence). The ends were cut back, 3 bases at V and 6 bases at J, with 12 bases in the middle. This CDR3 reads CASSFWLGGEQYF. In DNA form, the CDR3 reads TGTGCCAGCAGTTTTTGGTTGGGGGGCGAGCAGTACTTC.

This clone was observed once. The rearrangement links TRBV2 to TRBJ2-5; tentative D call: TRBD2 (6 bases). V lost 3 bases to trimming and J lost 5 bases, with 19 bases between them. The germline gives CDR1 SNHLY, CDR2 FYNNEI. CDR3 length: 16 residues. Here the CDR3 DNA reads TGTGCCAGCAGTGAGGGCCCCGTCGGGAGTTGGGAGACCCAGTACTTC. Its protein product is CASSEGPVGSWETQYF.

This clone was observed once. The V call is TRBV9, the J call TRBJ2-7; tentatively, D is TRBD2 (6 bases). The germline V gene encodes CDR1 SGDLS and CDR2 YYNGEE. V shed 0 bases and J shed 1 base, with 11 bases lying between them. The CDR3 spans 15 residues. DNA for the CDR3: TGTGCCAGCAGCGTAGACGGAGGGCCATCCTACGAGCAGTACTTC. Its translation: CASSVDGGPSYEQYF.

The chain is built from TRBV27 and TRBJ2-7; TRBD2 agrees at 10 bases. Trimming took 4 bases from V and 2 from J; bases not matched to a gene: 2. The CDR3 sequence is 14 residues long. Germline CDR1 and CDR2: MNHEY and SMNVEV (reference sequence). The CDR3 coding sequence is TGTGCCAGCAGTTCCCTAGCGGGAGCCTACGAGCAGTACTTC. Protein sequence: CASSSLAGAYEQYF.

The CDR3 loop is CASSQLYPSGDNEQFF. In DNA form, the CDR3 reads TGTGCCAGCAGCCAGCTGTACCCTAGCGGGGACAATGAGCAGTTCTTC. This chain joins TRBV14 and TRBJ2-1, with 9 bases lining up with TRBD2. Trimming took 3 bases from V and 5 from J; bases not matched to a gene: 8. The CDR3 runs 16 residues. CDR1 and CDR2 from the germline V gene are SGHDN and FVKESK.

The chain links TRBV19 to TRBJ1-5; unclear D gene. Trimming left V 5 bases short and J 11 bases short, with 13 bases between. CDR1 LNHDA and CDR2 SQIVND come from the germline V gene (reference sequence). This CDR3 contains 12 residues. CDR3 region: CASSVSIQAQHF. The CDR3 nucleotides read TGTGCCAGTAGTGTCTCGATACAAGCCCAGCATTTT. Together with reference TRBV19 and TRBJ1-5, the CDR3 gives the full variable domain: DGGITQSPKYLFRKEGQNVTLSCEQNLNHDAMYWYRQDPGQGLRLIYYSQIVNDFQKGDIAEGYSVSREKKESFPLTVTSAQKNPTAFYLCASSVSIQAQHFGDGTRLSIL.

The genes are TRBV27 and TRBJ2-7; 10 nucleotides match TRBD2. CDR3 size: 16 residues. The V gene's germline CDR1 is MNHEY and CDR2 SMNVEV (reference sequence). V was clipped by 6 bases and J by 1 base; unmatched bases: 9. The CDR3 here is CASSPSGSGRSYEQYF. The CDR3 nucleotides read TGTGCCAGCAGCCCGTCGGGTAGCGGGAGGTCCTACGAGCAGTACTTC.

This clone was seen just once. The chain joins TRBV6-6 to TRBJ2-7, with 10 bases fitting TRBD1. CDR3 length: 15 amino acids. Germline V CDR1 and CDR2: MNHNY, SVGAGI (reference sequence). V shed 7 bases, J shed 3 bases, and the junction held 9 bases outside the gene matches. Here the CDR3 DNA reads TGTGCCAGCACAAACCGGGACAGGGGTAACTACGAGCAGTACTTC. Protein: CASTNRDRGNYEQYF.

This chain connects TRBV9 to TRBJ2-7; 9 bases match TRBD1. CDR3 length: 13 amino acids. Trimming took 4 bases from V and 6 from J; bases not matched to a gene: 5. Looked up from germline, CDR1 is SGDLS and CDR2 is YYNGEE. For the CDR3, the DNA is TGTGCCAGCAGCATAGGACAGGGGTCCGAGCAGTACTTC. Amino acid sequence: CASSIGQGSEQYF.

The gene calls are TRBV19 and TRBJ1-4; no definite D call. V was trimmed by 6 bases and J by 4 bases, leaving 15 bases between them. There are 15 residues in the CDR3. Per germline, CDR1 LNHDA and CDR2 SQIVND (reference sequence). The CDR3 region has the DNA TGTGCCAGTAGAAGTCTCCTCCACGGTAATGAAAAACTGTTTTTT. This gives the protein CASRSLLHGNEKLFF.

CDR3 loop: CASSQERLVSGRLREQFF. Here the CDR3 DNA reads TGCGCCAGCAGCCAAGAGAGGTTGGTAAGCGGGAGGTTAAGGGAGCAGTTCTTC. The chain has TRBV4-3 and TRBJ2-1; 9 bases map to TRBD2. The CDR3 has 18 residues. Germline trimming cut 0 bases from V and 10 bases from J; bases unmatched to any gene: 16. Looked up from germline, CDR1 is LGHNA and CDR2 is YSLEER.

This sequence joins TRBV18 and TRBJ1-1, with TRBD1 matching over 8 bases. Trimming removed 2 bases from V and 11 bases from J; junction bases left unmatched: 13. Looked up from germline, CDR1 is KGHSH and CDR2 is LQKENI. This CDR3 region has 15 residues. Here the CDR3 reads CASSPVPGGLNIAFF. As DNA, the CDR3 is TGTGCCAGCTCACCAGTCCCAGGGGGCCTAAACATCGCTTTCTTT.

CDR3 nucleotides: TGTGCCAGCAGTCCCGGGGGTTACGAGCAGTACTTC. Protein sequence: CASSPGGYEQYF. V usage is TRBV6-5 and J usage is TRBJ2-5, with D possibly TRBD2 on 6 matching bases. The J call is in doubt because the DNA end fits TRBJ2-7 better. The length of the CDR3 is 12 residues. Germline V CDR1 and CDR2: MNHEY, SVGAGI.

The rearrangement links TRBV27 to TRBJ2-1; 9 positions agree with TRBD2. The CDR3 extends over 16 amino acids. Germline V CDR1 and CDR2: MNHEY, SMNVEV (reference sequence). V was clipped by 3 bases and J by 8 bases; unmatched bases: 11. CDR3 protein: CASSFRWVAGAHEQFF. The DNA for the CDR3 is TGTGCCAGCAGTTTCCGATGGGTAGCGGGAGCTCATGAGCAGTTCTTC.

The V call is TRBV19, the J call TRBJ2-3; no clear D. V was pared by 3 bases and J by 3 bases, with 4 bases between. CDR1 LNHDA and CDR2 SQIVND come from the germline V gene (reference sequence). This CDR3 comprises 12 residues. CDR3 sequence reads: CASSMRTDTQYF. CDR3 bases: TGTGCCAGTAGTATGAGGACAGATACGCAGTATTTT. The full variable domain, completed using reference TRBV19 and TRBJ2-3, is DGGITQSPKYLFRKEGQNVTLSCEQNLNHDAMYWYRQDPGQGLRLIYYSQIVNDFQKGDIAEGYSVSREKKESFPLTVTSAQKNPTAFYLCASSMRTDTQYFGPGTRLTVL.

The chain is built from TRBV6-5 and TRBJ2-3, with D perhaps matching TRBD2 (6 bases). The CDR3 is made up of 14 amino acids. The germline gives CDR1 MNHEY, CDR2 SVGAGI. Trimming stripped 4 bases from V and 1 base from J, with 9 bases between. CDR3 amino acids: CASSWRGGTDTQYF. Written as DNA, the CDR3 is TGTGCCAGCAGTTGGCGCGGGGGCACAGATACGCAGTATTTT.

This clone was seen more than once but under ten times. The chain uses TRBV4-3 and TRBJ2-7; 7 bases line up with TRBD1. Germline CDR1 and CDR2: LGHNA and YSLEER. V trimming: 1 base; J trimming: 4 bases; junction bases outside the gene matches: 7. This CDR3 spans 15 amino acids. The CDR3, as DNA: TGCGCCAGCAGCCAAGGGCCAGGGGGTGAATACGAGCAGTACTTC. Amino acid sequence: CASSQGPGGEYEQYF.

The chain joins TRBV7-3 to TRBJ1-6; TRBD1 agrees at 8 bases. Germline CDR1 and CDR2: SGHTA and FQGTGA. The length of the CDR3 is 14 residues. V lost 4 bases and J lost 9; bases outside the gene matches: 5. Here the CDR3 DNA reads TGTGCCAGCAGCTCTAGGACAGGGAGTTCACCCCTCCACTTT. Protein: CASSSRTGSSPLHF.

This clone is a singleton in its sample. The chain employs TRBV29-1 and TRBJ1-2; 7 bases fit TRBD1. The CDR3 runs 13 residues. Per the germline V gene, CDR1 is SQVTM and CDR2 is ANQGSEA. V was pared by 6 bases and J by 5 bases, with 9 bases of the junction left unmatched. The CDR3: CSVDRDRPYGYTF. The CDR3 coding sequence is TGCAGCGTGGACCGGGACAGACCTTATGGCTACACCTTC.

This chain links TRBV11-2 with TRBJ2-7, with 15 bases fitting TRBD2. V was pared by 5 bases and J by 0 bases, with 11 bases of the junction left unmatched. Germline values: CDR1 SGHAT, CDR2 FQNNGV. The CDR3 length is 19 residues. CDR3 nucleotide sequence: TGTGCCAGCAGCCAGACCGGGACTAGCGGGGGGCCGAGCTCCTACGAGCAGTACTTC. Its protein is CASSQTGTSGGPSSYEQYF.

V gene TRBV6-1 combines with J gene TRBJ1-1; tentatively, D is TRBD1 (5 bases). The CDR3 spans 13 residues. Trimming took off 2 bases at V and 11 bases at J, with 15 bases between the two ends. Germline assignment: CDR1 MNHNS and CDR2 SASEGT. In nucleotides, the CDR3 is TGTGCCAGCAGTGAAAAAGGGTGGGGGGGGGCTTTCTTT. Its protein is CASSEKGWGGAFF.